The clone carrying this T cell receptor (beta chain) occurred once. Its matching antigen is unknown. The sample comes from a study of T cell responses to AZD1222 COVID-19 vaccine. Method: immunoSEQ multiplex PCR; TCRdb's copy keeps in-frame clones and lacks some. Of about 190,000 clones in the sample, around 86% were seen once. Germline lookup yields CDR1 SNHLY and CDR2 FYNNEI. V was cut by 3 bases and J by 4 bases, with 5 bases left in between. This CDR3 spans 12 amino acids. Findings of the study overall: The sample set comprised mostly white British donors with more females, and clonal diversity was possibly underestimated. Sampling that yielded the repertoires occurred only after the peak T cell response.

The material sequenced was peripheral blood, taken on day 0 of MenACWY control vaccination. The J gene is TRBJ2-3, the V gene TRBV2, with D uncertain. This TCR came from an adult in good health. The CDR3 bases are TGTGCCAGCAGTGACTATCCAGATACGCAGTATTTT. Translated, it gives CASSDYPDTQYF.